A selection of T cell receptor beta chains follows, all from one sample in a study of cytomegalovirus exposure and HLA in healthy donors. Profiled with immunoSEQ multiplex PCR; TCRdb holds only in-frame clones, not every one. Altogether under 200,000 clones are present, more than 70% being singletons, with the ten largest covering 0.38%. What was sequenced was PBMCs. These receptor sequences come from a boy between 2 and 10 years old in good health and CMV-seronegative. Each CDR3 is given with its conserved first and last residue. A D gene is named only where the DNA matches it firmly. Not all rows give a size; the values are once, few, many and, for expanded clones, a class.

>few|TRBV5-1|TRBJ2-3|TRBD1
TGCGCCAGCAGCTGGGGACAGGGTGATACGCAGTATTTT
CASSWGQGDTQYF
>NA|TRBV30|TRBJ2-1|TRBD2
TGTGCCTGGGACCTAGCGGGAATTGGCGGCAATGAGCAGTTCTTC
CAWDLAGIGGNEQFF
>NA|TRBV7-9|TRBJ1-4|NA
TGTGCCAGCAGCTTAGCTGGGGGGGGTAACGAAAAACTGTTTTTT
CASSLAGGGNEKLFF
>NA|TRBV15|TRBJ1-1|TRBD1
TGTGCCACCAGCAGAGGTTCTCAGGGGGCTTATACTGAAGCTTTCTTT
CATSRGSQGAYTEAFF
>NA|TRBV6-6|TRBJ2-3|TRBD1
TGTGCCAGCAGCCTGCCAGGACAGGGCACAGATACGCAGTATTTT
CASSLPGQGTDTQYF
>NA|TRBV5-1|TRBJ2-6|NA
TGCGCCAGCAGGCGGGGACCCGGGGCCAACGTCCTGACTTTC
CASRRGPGANVLTF
>NA|TRBV29-1|TRBJ2-7|NA
TGCAGCGTTGAAAGTGCGGACAAAAGTTACGAGCAGTACTTC
CSVESADKSYEQYF
>few|TRBV28|TRBJ2-2|TRBD2
TGTGCCAGCAGCACTGAAAACGAGCGGGAGTCGGGGGAGCTGTTTTTT
CASSTENERESGELFF
>once|TRBV7-8|TRBJ1-1|NA
TGTGCCAGCAGCTTAGCGCCCCAGGGTTACGTGCACACTGAAGCTTTCTTT
CASSLAPQGYVHTEAFF
>once|TRBV27|TRBJ2-1|TRBD1
TGTGCCAGCAGTCAAAACCGGGACAGGGGCTTCTACAATGAGCAGTTCTTC
CASSQNRDRGFYNEQFF
>NA|TRBV6-1|TRBJ2-6|TRBD1
TGTGCCAGCAGTGTCCCGGGACAGGGAAAGTCTGGGGCCAACGTCCTGACTTTC
CASSVPGQGKSGANVLTF
>NA|TRBV21-1|TRBJ2-5|NA
TGTGCCAGCAGCAAAAGGGGGACCAGGGTGCTTCAAGAGACCCAGTACTTC
CASSKRGTRVLQETQYF
>NA|TRBV19|TRBJ1-5|TRBD1
TGTGCCAGTAGTATCGGTACAGGGGGTCATAGCAATCAGCCCCAGCATTTT
CASSIGTGGHSNQPQHF
>once|TRBV5-1|TRBJ1-1|NA
TGCGCCAGCAGCTTAAGTGGCAGGAACACTGAAGCTTTCTTT
CASSLSGRNTEAFF
>once|TRBV5-1|TRBJ1-2|NA
TGCGCCAGCAGCTACCTAACCGACTATGGCTACACCTTC
CASSYLTDYGYTF
>NA|TRBV28|TRBJ1-1|TRBD1
TGTGCCAGCCCCAGGGGGGACAGCGTCATGAACACTGAAGCTTTCTTT
CASPRGDSVMNTEAFF
>NA|TRBV11-2|TRBJ1-2|TRBD1
TGTGCCAGCAGCTTAACCCGGACAGGCGGCTACACCTTC
CASSLTRTGGYTF
>NA|TRBV6-1|TRBJ2-1|NA
TGTGCCAGCAGTGAAACCTTGGGGGGGCAGGGCCTTTACAATGAGCAGTTCTTC
CASSETLGGQGLYNEQFF
>NA|TRBV19|TRBJ2-1|TRBD1
TGTGCCAGTAGTAGAGGGACAGGGGGATCGGATGAGCAGTTCTTC
CASSRGTGGSDEQFF
>NA|TRBV28|TRBJ2-3|NA
TGTGCCAGCAGTTCCCCAGGCACAGATACGCAGTATTTT
CASSSPGTDTQYF
>NA|TRBV5-4|TRBJ2-7|TRBD2
TGTGCCAGCAGCCCCGGACTAGCGGAGGCCTACGAGCAGTACTTC
CASSPGLAEAYEQYF
>NA|TRBV28|TRBJ2-7|NA
TGTGCCAGCGTCCCACAAGGGGTCCCCCCTTCCGAGCAGTACTTC
CASVPQGVPPSEQYF
>NA|TRBV9|TRBJ2-3|TRBD2
TGTGCCAGCACCCCGGGACTAGAATTGTGGGCAGATACGCAGTATTTT
CASTPGLELWADTQYF
>NA|TRBV28|TRBJ2-2|NA
TGTGCCAGCAGTTTAACCGGGGGTAGTCGGTCCACCGGGGAGCTGTTTTTT
CASSLTGGSRSTGELFF
>NA|TRBV5-8|TRBJ2-7|NA
TGTGCCAGCAGCTTGGCGGGATCCTACGAGCAGTACTTC
CASSLAGSYEQYF
>NA|TRBV5-1|TRBJ2-5|NA
TGCGCCAGCAGCTTGGCCAGGCCAGAGACCCAGTACTTC
CASSLARPETQYF
>NA|TRBV9|TRBJ1-1|NA
TGTGCCAGCAGCGGATATCAGGGAGGGGACACTGAAGCTTTCTTT
CASSGYQGGDTEAFF
>NA|TRBV11-3|TRBJ2-7|TRBD2
TGTGCCAGCGCTCTAGCGGGCTTGTCCTACGAGCAGTACTTC
CASALAGLSYEQYF
>NA|TRBV11-2|TRBJ2-7|NA
TGTGCCAGCAGCCCCCAACGGGTCGCCTACGAGCAGTACTTC
CASSPQRVAYEQYF
>NA|TRBV7-9|TRBJ2-2|TRBD2
TGTGCCAGCAGCCTTAGCGGGAGCGGGGAGCTGTTTTTT
CASSLSGSGELFF
>NA|TRBV9|TRBJ1-5|NA
TGTGCCAGCAGCGTAGGAATGGGAGCTCAGCCCCAGCATTTT
CASSVGMGAQPQHF